One sample yielded the 5 T cell receptor beta chains listed below, sequenced in a study of T cell repertoires in cytomegalovirus infection. The antigens of these receptors remain unknown. In TCRdb, the reads were re-called with MiXCR into one record per CDR3 protein. The sample lists some 920,000 distinct CDR3 sequences, 31% occurring once. The sequencing here drew on cultured CD8+ T cells from PBMCs, taken from culture after CMV antigen stimulation. The receptors here all came from a human donor in good health (CMV status not recorded). Some clones in this sample may be carry-over from other donors' samples.

The chain employs TRBV4-1 and TRBJ1-1; maybe TRBD1 (6 bases). Per germline, CDR1 MGHRA and CDR2 YSYEKL. Trimming left V 3 bases short and J 0 bases short, with 11 bases between. The CDR3 covers 15 residues. The chain's CDR3 is CASSHGQFMNTEAFF. The CDR3 DNA reads as TGCGCCAGCAGCCACGGACAGTTCATGAACACTGAAGCTTTCTTT.

About this clonotype: Being one base from a much bigger clone, this may be a read error. The conserved closing phenylalanine or tryptophan is absent in this CDR3, likely reflecting a read error. The V gene is TRBV19, the J gene TRBJ2-1; 9 nucleotides line up with TRBD1. Germline-derived CDR1 and CDR2 are LNHDA and SQIVND (reference sequence). The CDR3 totals 16 residues. V dropped 2 bases and J dropped 6; count of bases not matched to a gene: 8. The CDR3 bases are TGTGCCAGTAGTATAACGTGGGACAGGGTACGCAATGAGCAGTTCTCC. It codes for CASSITWDRVRNEQFS.

This clonotype has ten or more counts. The V gene is TRBV7-2, the J gene TRBJ2-2; either TRBD1 or TRBD2 may fit D (5 bases each). CDR1 is SGHTA, CDR2 FQGNSA, per germline. The CDR3 has 15 amino acids. Deletions cut 6 bases from V and 5 bases from J, with 16 bases between. The CDR3: CASSPRDLGTGELFF. In DNA, the CDR3 is TGTGCCAGCAGTCCGAGGGACCTGGGGACCGGGGAGCTGTTTTTT.

In its sample, this clonotype was seen a few times. The rearrangement uses TRBV7-6 and TRBJ1-1, with D perhaps TRBD1 (5 bases). CDR3 length: 14 amino acids. Germline CDR1 SGHVS, CDR2 FNYEAQ. V was shortened by 5 bases and J by 5 bases, with 15 bases between the two germline ends. This CDR3 reads CASSGDSPGTEAFF. The DNA of the CDR3 is TGTGCCAGCAGCGGAGACAGTCCGGGTACTGAAGCTTTCTTT.

This sequence joins TRBV6-6 and TRBJ1-5, with 8 bases identical to TRBD1. CDR3 length: 18 residues. Germline values: CDR1 MNHNY, CDR2 SVGAGI (reference sequence). J lost 2 bases, V lost 1 base, and 10 bases had no gene match. The CDR3 nucleotides are TGTGCCAGCAGTTACTACCGGGACAGGTTGGAAGGCAATCAGCCCCAGCATTTT. It yields the protein CASSYYRDRLEGNQPQHF.